The 20 T cell receptor beta chains given below trace back to one sample, sequenced in a study of PD-1 blockade in classical Hodgkin lymphoma. Time point here: newly diagnosed, previously untreated cHL patient sample. PBMCs were thawed, and CD8+ T cells were then isolated from them by magnetic negative selection. The method was immunoSEQ multiplex PCR; TCRdb's version includes in-frame clones alone and lacks a portion of them. The sample includes 21,000 or so clones, about 87% of them seen just once. The sequenced sample consisted of CD8+ T cells from blood. Source of these receptors: a human donor with classical Hodgkin lymphoma.

The chain carries TRBV6-1 and TRBJ2-3; D not resolved. The length of the CDR3 is 13 residues. Germline loops: CDR1 MNHNS, CDR2 SASEGT. V gave up 7 bases and J gave up 4 bases, with 12 bases separating them. Written as DNA, the CDR3 is TGTGCCAGCAACGGCAGATCATCAGATACGCAGTATTTT. Amino acids: CASNGRSSDTQYF.

This clone was counted once. CDR3 loop: CSVDGGGRYEQYF. CDR3 DNA: TGCAGCGTTGACGGGGGCGGGCGGTACGAGCAGTACTTC. The chain employs TRBV29-1 and TRBJ2-7; D could derive from TRBD1 or TRBD2 (6 bases each). Germline assignment: CDR1 SQVTM and CDR2 ANQGSEA. Trimming removed 3 bases from V and 4 bases from J, with 13 bases in between. The CDR3 extends over 13 amino acids.

V and J are TRBV4-1 and TRBJ1-2, with D possibly matching TRBD1 (5 bases). The CDR3 is 15 residues long. The V gene lost 3 bases and the J gene lost 3 bases, with 14 bases spanning the gap. Germline-derived CDR1 and CDR2 are MGHRA and YSYEKL. CDR3 in amino acids: CASSHPAGRDYGYTF. The DNA of the CDR3 is TGCGCCAGCAGCCATCCGGCAGGGAGGGACTATGGCTACACCTTC.

V and J are TRBV9 and TRBJ2-2; TRBD1 is a possible D gene (5 bases). CDR1 and CDR2 (germline): SGDLS, YYNGEE. The CDR3 extends over 13 amino acids. The V gene lost 4 bases and the J gene lost 3 bases, with 7 bases spanning the gap. The CDR3 here is CASSFRDTGELFF. In nucleotides, the CDR3 is TGTGCCAGCAGCTTCAGGGACACCGGGGAGCTGTTTTTT.

The chain recombines TRBV9 with TRBJ2-3; D remains ambiguous. The germline CDR1 and CDR2 sequences are SGDLS and YYNGEE. This CDR3 comprises 15 residues. V was pared by 0 bases and J by 2 bases, with 10 bases between. CDR3 sequence: CASSVEALATDTQYF. The CDR3 DNA follows: TGTGCCAGCAGCGTAGAAGCCCTCGCCACAGATACGCAGTATTTT.

This chain uses TRBV5-8 with TRBJ2-7, with D unresolved. The CDR3 has 13 amino acids. CDR1 is SGHTS, CDR2 YDEGEE, per germline. The V gene lost 2 bases and the J gene lost 7 bases, with 13 bases spanning the gap. As DNA, the CDR3 is TGTGCCAGCAGCTTCAAGGTAGTTCGGGAGCAGTACTTC. Translation gives CASSFKVVREQYF. Based on the CDR3 plus reference TRBV5-8 and TRBJ2-7, the full variable domain is EAGVTQSPTHLIKTRGQQATLRCSPISGHTSVYWYQQALGLGLQFLLWYDEGEERNRGNFPPRFSGRQFPNYSSELNVNALELEDSALYLCASSFKVVREQYFGPGTRLTVT.

V usage is TRBV19 and J usage is TRBJ2-7, with 7 bases aligning to TRBD1. The V gene end was trimmed by 3 bases and the J gene end by 4 bases; junction bases not matched to a gene: 12. Germline CDR1 is LNHDA and CDR2 is SQIVND (reference sequence). This CDR3 has 16 amino acids. CDR3 protein: CASSMDAGTDIYEQYF. The DNA for the CDR3 is TGTGCCAGTAGTATGGACGCCGGGACAGACATTTACGAGCAGTACTTC.

J is TRBJ1-5 and V is TRBV7-3; a weak D match, TRBD1 (6 bases). Per germline, CDR1 SGHTA and CDR2 FQGTGA. V was cut by 4 bases and J by 3 bases, with 13 bases left in between. CDR3 length: 15 residues. The CDR3 is CASSSPGHINQPQHF. CDR3 DNA sequence: TGTGCCAGCAGCTCCCCGGGACATATCAATCAGCCCCAGCATTTT.

CDR3: CASRPTGNTEAFF. The CDR3 nucleotides read TGTGCCAGCAGACCCACCGGTAACACTGAAGCTTTCTTT. The genes are TRBV27 and TRBJ1-1, with D uncertain. Germline V lookup: CDR1 MNHEY, CDR2 SMNVEV (reference sequence). Trimming pared 6 bases from V and 2 bases from J, leaving 10 bases between. The CDR3 has 13 residues.

The chain recombines TRBV5-1 with TRBJ1-4, with TRBD1 as a possible D gene (6 bases). CDR3 length: 16 residues. The V end lost 4 bases, the J end lost 7 bases, and 20 bases lay between the germline ends. Germline CDR1 reads SGHRS; CDR2 reads YFSETQ. In nucleotides, the CDR3 is TGCGCCAGCAGCCCGGGCGCGGGGACACAGACTGAAAAACTGTTTTTT. Amino acids: CASSPGAGTQTEKLFF.

V and J are TRBV5-1 and TRBJ1-1, with D unresolved. Germline CDR1 SGHRS, CDR2 YFSETQ. There are 13 residues in the CDR3. V lost 1 base, J lost 1 base, and 5 bases lay in between. The chain's CDR3 is CASSLTGNTEAFF. CDR3 DNA sequence: TGCGCCAGCAGCTTGACCGGGAACACTGAAGCTTTCTTT.

This clone was counted between two and nine times. The chain couples TRBV27 to TRBJ1-2; D call uncertain. V lost 6 bases and J lost 8, with 10 bases in between. This CDR3 has 11 amino acids. Germline V gene lookup returns CDR1 MNHEY and CDR2 SMNVEV (reference sequence). The CDR3 protein is CASRAPWGYTF. The DNA for the CDR3 is TGTGCCAGCAGGGCCCCTTGGGGCTACACCTTC.

V is TRBV4-3 and J is TRBJ1-1; D uncertain. Germline V gene sequence: CDR1 LGHNA, CDR2 YSLEER. V was shortened by 0 bases and J by 6 bases, with 20 bases between the two germline ends. This CDR3 region has 17 residues. CDR3 bases: TGCGCCAGCAGCCAAGATCGTAGCCTAATCCCCCCCTCTGAAGCTTTCTTT. As protein: CASSQDRSLIPPSEAFF.

The chain employs TRBV5-4 and TRBJ2-5; 11 bases agree with TRBD2. Looked up from germline, CDR1 is SGHNT and CDR2 is YYREEE (reference sequence). This CDR3 contains 16 residues. The V segment lost 3 bases and the J segment 1 base; nucleotides outside the gene matches: 5. The CDR3 is CASSSSGRIFQETQYF. The CDR3 nucleotides are TGTGCCAGCAGCTCTAGCGGGAGGATATTCCAAGAGACCCAGTACTTC.

This chain joins TRBV11-2 and TRBJ2-1; 11 positions match TRBD2. The V gene end was trimmed by 5 bases and the J gene end by 0 bases; junction bases not matched to a gene: 6. CDR3 size: 17 residues. CDR1 is SGHAT, CDR2 FQNNGV, per germline. CDR3 loop: CASSRLAGMSSYNEQFF. The CDR3 DNA follows: TGTGCCAGCAGCCGACTAGCGGGGATGAGCTCCTACAATGAGCAGTTCTTC.

This chain links TRBV19 with TRBJ1-2, with TRBD1 matching 10 bases. Per the germline V gene, CDR1 is LNHDA and CDR2 is SQIVND (reference sequence). V dropped 1 base and J dropped 8; count of bases not matched to a gene: 4. This CDR3 is 14 amino acids long. In DNA form, the CDR3 reads TGTGCCAGTAGTATAGCCCGGACAGGGGGGGGCTACACCTTC. Translation gives CASSIARTGGGYTF.

The chain recombines TRBV11-2 with TRBJ1-2, with 7 bases identical to TRBD1. The CDR3 has 13 residues. Trimming at V came to 5 bases and at J to 4 bases, leaving 4 bases not matched to a gene. Germline V gives CDR1 SGHAT, CDR2 FQNNGV. The CDR3 DNA sequence: TGTGCCAGCAGCCTCGACAGGGTCTATGGCTACACCTTC. It is translated as CASSLDRVYGYTF.

The V call is TRBV7-7, the J call TRBJ2-1; 14 bases match TRBD2. V dropped 5 bases and J dropped 1; count of bases not matched to a gene: 7. Germline values: CDR1 SSHAT, CDR2 FNYEAQ (reference sequence). The CDR3 extends over 18 amino acids. The CDR3 is CASSPGLAGGSSYNEQFF. The CDR3 bases are TGTGCCAGCAGCCCTGGACTAGCGGGGGGCTCATCCTACAATGAGCAGTTCTTC.

J is TRBJ2-5 and V is TRBV4-1; 7 bases line up with TRBD2. Germline V gene sequence: CDR1 MGHRA, CDR2 YSYEKL. The CDR3 runs 15 residues. Trimming took 1 base from V and 3 from J; bases not matched to a gene: 5. CDR3 amino acids: CASSQAWLAEETQYF. Written as DNA, the CDR3 is TGCGCCAGCAGCCAAGCATGGCTAGCGGAAGAGACCCAGTACTTC.

The chain recombines TRBV6-1 with TRBJ1-5, with unresolved D. The CDR3 spans 16 residues. In germline, CDR1 is MNHNS, CDR2 SASEGT. Trimming took off 2 bases at V and 7 bases at J, with 18 bases between the two ends. The CDR3 loop is CASSERGPVRRQPQHF. The CDR3 nucleotides read TGTGCCAGCAGTGAAAGAGGACCCGTCCGGAGGCAGCCCCAGCATTTT.